The 25 T cell receptor beta chains in this list originate from one sample, sequenced in a study of T cell repertoires in cytomegalovirus infection (dated by TCRdb to the late 2010s). This sample was sequenced with an Illumina HiSeq 1500. TCRdb took the public reads, trimmed them with fastp at Q25, ran MiXCR for clone calling and kept in-frame beta chains. Merged by CDR3 protein, the rows form single entries marked with the most common genes and DNA. For this sample the table gives under 250,000 distinct CDR3 sequences, of which 6% to 8% were detected only once. Of the sample, roughly 6.5% is held by the ten largest clones. The material sequenced was PBMCs. The receptor set was obtained from a human donor in good health (CMV status not recorded). Some clones in this sample may be carry-over from other donors' samples.

This clonotype appeared many times. V usage is TRBV7-2 and J usage is TRBJ2-1; possibly TRBD2 for D (6 bases). The CDR3 sequence is 17 residues long. Between the trimmed V and J ends, which lost 5 bases and 5 bases, there was a span of 22 bases. CDR1 SGHTA and CDR2 FQGNSA come from the germline V gene. The chain's CDR3 is CASSPLSGRGINNEQFF. The CDR3, as DNA: TGTGCCAGCAGCCCATTATCCGGGAGAGGTATTAACAATGAGCAGTTCTTC.

This clonotype has at least ten counts. The rearrangement links TRBV5-1 to TRBJ1-2; D gene uncertain. In germline, CDR1 is SGHRS, CDR2 YFSETQ. V gave up 1 base and J gave up 3 bases, with 7 bases separating them. This CDR3 comprises 13 residues. CDR3 loop: CASSLMTDYGYTF. The CDR3 DNA follows: TGCGCCAGCAGCTTGATGACCGACTATGGCTACACCTTC.

This clonotype has a count of ten or more. The J gene is TRBJ2-1, the V gene TRBV29-1; TRBD2 agrees at 7 bases. This CDR3 has 14 amino acids. The ends lost 1 base at V and 4 bases at J; junction bases unmatched: 4. Germline CDR1 is SQVTM and CDR2 is ANQGSEA. For the CDR3, the DNA is TGCAGCGTTGAAGCGCTAGCGGTATACAATGAGCAGTTCTTC. Residues: CSVEALAVYNEQFF.

This clonotype occurred many times. The chain joins TRBV7-2 to TRBJ1-1; D unclear. Germline loops: CDR1 SGHTA, CDR2 FQGNSA. Between the trimmed V and J ends, which lost 3 bases and 11 bases, there was a span of 16 bases. There are 13 residues in the CDR3. In DNA, the CDR3 is TGTGCCAGCAGCTTCGGCAGTGGGGATTCGGCTTTCTTT. It translates to CASSFGSGDSAFF.

In this sample, this clonotype turned up many times. This chain connects TRBV6-2 or TRBV6-3 to TRBJ1-5, with TRBD1 as a possible D gene (6 bases). Germline V gene lookup returns CDR1 MNHEY and CDR2 SVGEGT. CDR3 size: 16 residues. Trimming took off 2 bases at V and 3 bases at J, with 14 bases between the two ends. The CDR3 nucleotides are TGTGCCAGCAGTTACGAACAGGGCACCTACAATCAGCCCCAGCATTTT. It translates to CASSYEQGTYNQPQHF.

This clonotype was observed at least ten times. The V gene is TRBV20-1, the J gene TRBJ1-5; D is unclear. The V and J ends lost 3 bases and 5 bases respectively, with 8 bases between them. CDR3 length: 12 residues. Germline CDR1 is DFQATT and CDR2 is SNEGSKA (reference sequence). The CDR3, as DNA: TGCAGTGCTAGTAGGGAGGATCAGCCCCAGCATTTT. Translation: CSASREDQPQHF.

This clonotype was detected many times. The chain has TRBV23-1 and TRBJ2-7; no reliable D call. TRBV23-1 is noted as an ORF with a role that remains uncertain. There are 15 residues in the CDR3. V was pared by 2 bases and J by 4 bases, with 15 bases between. The CDR3 region is CASSQLGHRAYEQYF. DNA for the CDR3: TGCGCCAGCAGTCAACTGGGCCATCGGGCGTACGAGCAGTACTTC.

In regard to this clonotype: A much larger clone is a single base away; this may be a read error. The CDR3 region is CASGPQESGANVLTF. For the CDR3, the DNA is TGTGCCAGCGGCCCACAGGAATCTGGGGCCAACGTCCTGACTTTC. The chain combines TRBV5-4 with TRBJ2-6; possibly TRBD1 for D (5 bases). Looked up from germline, CDR1 is SGHNT and CDR2 is YYREEE (reference sequence). Trimming left V 7 bases short and J 1 base short, with 12 bases between. The length of the CDR3 is 15 residues. Based on the CDR3 plus reference TRBV5-4 and TRBJ2-6, the full variable domain is ETGVTQSPTHLIKTRGQQVTLRCSSQSGHNTVSWYQQALGQGPQFIFQYYREEENGRGNFPPRFSGLQFPNYSSELNVNALELDDSALYLCASGPQESGANVLTFGAGSRLTVL.

The rearrangement joins TRBV7-2 to TRBJ1-5, with a tentative D call TRBD1 (5 bases). Trimming took off 8 bases at V and 10 bases at J, with 21 bases between the two ends. CDR1 and CDR2 (germline): SGHTA, FQGNSA. This CDR3 is 14 amino acids long. The CDR3 loop is CASPLGGGGQPQHF. The DNA for the CDR3 is TGTGCCAGCCCGCTCGGTGGGGGTGGTCAACCCCAGCATTTT.

In this sample, this clonotype turned up many times. The genes are TRBV7-9 and TRBJ1-4; D is perhaps TRBD1 (5 bases). The CDR3 consists of 13 residues. Trimming removed 5 bases from V and 2 bases from J, with 6 bases in between. Germline loops: CDR1 SEHNR, CDR2 FQNEAQ (reference sequence). The CDR3 DNA reads as TGTGCCAGCAGCCGGGACACTAATGAAAAACTGTTTTTT. It codes for CASSRDTNEKLFF. Full variable domain (outside the CDR3, taken from reference TRBV7-9 and TRBJ1-4): DTGVSQNPRHKITKRGQNVTFRCDPISEHNRLYWYRQTLGQGPEFLTYFQNEAQLEKSRLLSDRFSAERPKGSFSTLEIQRTEQGDSAMYLCASSRDTNEKLFFGSGTQLSVL.

This clonotype came up many times. The genes are TRBV7-2 and TRBJ2-3; 8 bases agree with TRBD1. The V and J ends lost 5 bases and 0 bases, in that order; junction bases with no gene match: 7. Germline values: CDR1 SGHTA, CDR2 FQGNSA. The CDR3 has 16 residues. The CDR3 sequence is CASSPGTGFSTDTQYF. The CDR3 coding sequence is TGTGCCAGCAGCCCCGGGACAGGATTTAGCACAGATACGCAGTATTTT.

In this sample, this clonotype turned up many times. The chain has TRBV11-2 and TRBJ2-2, with D possibly called TRBD1 or TRBD2 (5 bases each). The CDR3 has 14 residues. V lost 3 bases to trimming and J lost 2 bases, with 7 bases between them. Germline CDR1 reads SGHAT; CDR2 reads FQNNGV. CDR3 sequence: CASSFGDNTGELFF. CDR3 nucleotides: TGTGCCAGCAGCTTCGGGGACAACACCGGGGAGCTGTTTTTT.

This clonotype was seen repeatedly, ten times or more. The chain has TRBV4-3 and TRBJ1-4; D not certain. Per germline, CDR1 LGHNA and CDR2 YSLEER. Trimming shortened V by 5 bases and J by 5 bases, and 15 bases separated the two germline ends. This CDR3 spans 15 amino acids. In DNA, the CDR3 is TGCGCCAGCAGCTCGTCCCAAGTTCCGAATGAAAAACTGTTTTTT. Its protein is CASSSSQVPNEKLFF.

There are many counts of this clonotype. V and J are TRBV6-2 or TRBV6-3 and TRBJ1-1; D is perhaps TRBD1 (6 bases). This CDR3 has 16 amino acids. Germline V lookup: CDR1 MNHEY, CDR2 SVGEGT. V dropped 3 bases and J dropped 4 bases, with 18 bases sitting between them. The chain's CDR3 is CASSYQLQGTGTEAFF. DNA for the CDR3: TGTGCCAGCAGTTATCAATTACAGGGAACGGGCACTGAAGCTTTCTTT.

This clonotype has only a few counts. This chain connects TRBV20-1 to TRBJ2-5; 12 bases match TRBD2. With V trimmed by 3 bases and J by 6 bases, 8 bases remained unmatched. The V gene's germline CDR1 is DFQATT and CDR2 SNEGSKA (reference sequence). The CDR3 runs 15 residues. CDR3 coding DNA: TGCAGTGCTAGGGGGCTAGCGGGGGGGCCGCAGACCCAGTACTTC. Protein product: CSARGLAGGPQTQYF.

This clonotype was recorded many times. The rearrangement uses TRBV7-2 and TRBJ1-1; D is undetermined. CDR1 and CDR2 (germline): SGHTA, FQGNSA. Trimming removed 4 bases from V and 1 base from J, with 10 bases in between. The CDR3 has 14 amino acids. The CDR3 sequence is CASSSRLSNTEAFF. CDR3 sequence (DNA): TGTGCCAGCAGCTCCCGCCTATCGAACACTGAAGCTTTCTTT.

This clonotype was seen many times. This sequence joins TRBV28 and TRBJ1-5, with 10 bases that match TRBD1. CDR3 length: 15 residues. Germline CDR1 is MDHEN and CDR2 is SYDVKM. The J segment lost 4 bases and the V segment lost 6 bases, leaving 6 bases of the junction unmatched. For the CDR3, the DNA is TGTGCCAGCAGCTCCGGGACAGGGGAAAATCAGCCCCAGCATTTT. Encoded protein: CASSSGTGENQPQHF.

The sample holds many counts of this clonotype. The chain joins TRBV28 to TRBJ2-5; the match to TRBD1 covers 7 bases. This CDR3 comprises 15 residues. With V trimmed by 6 bases and J by 5 bases, 12 bases remained unmatched. Germline CDR1 is MDHEN and CDR2 is SYDVKM. The CDR3 spells CASSTLTGVRETQYF. For the CDR3, the DNA is TGTGCCAGCAGCACCTTAACAGGGGTGCGGGAGACCCAGTACTTC.

This clonotype was recorded many times. The chain combines TRBV7-6 with TRBJ1-5, with D unclear. The germline CDR1 and CDR2 sequences are SGHVS and FNYEAQ. Trimming took off 2 bases at V and 4 bases at J, with 6 bases between the two ends. This CDR3 contains 13 residues. DNA for the CDR3: TGTGCCAGCAGCTTATTACCTAATCAGCCCCAGCATTTT. Its protein product is CASSLLPNQPQHF.

The chain carries TRBV7-9 and TRBJ1-1, with D perhaps matching TRBD1 (6 bases). Germline lookup yields CDR1 SEHNR and CDR2 FQNEAQ (reference sequence). CDR3 length: 15 amino acids. V gave up 0 bases and J gave up 6 bases, with 14 bases separating them. The CDR3: CASSLARGAHAEAFF. The DNA for the CDR3 is TGTGCCAGCAGCTTAGCGCGGGGGGCGCACGCTGAAGCTTTCTTT.

This clonotype has ten or more counts. V usage is TRBV6-4 and J usage is TRBJ1-5; D gene uncertain. The CDR3 totals 13 residues. Germline CDR1 MRHNA, CDR2 SNTAGT. V dropped 3 bases and J dropped 7 bases, with 10 bases sitting between them. CDR3 region: CASSEDVGQPQHF. The CDR3 coding sequence is TGTGCCAGCAGTGAGGACGTGGGGCAGCCCCAGCATTTT.

At least ten counts were recorded for this clonotype. The chain recombines TRBV7-8 with TRBJ2-1; D may match TRBD1 or TRBD2 (6 bases each). V was cut by 6 bases and J by 7 bases, with 16 bases left in between. CDR1 SGHVS and CDR2 FQNEAQ come from the germline V gene. The CDR3 loop spans 14 amino acids. The DNA of the CDR3 is TGTGCCAGCAGATTCTCGGGGGCTGGTAATGAGCAGTTCTTC. This translates into CASRFSGAGNEQFF. The complete variable domain, with remaining parts taken from reference TRBV7-8 and TRBJ2-1, reads GAGVSQSPRYKVAKRGQDVALRCDPISGHVSLFWYQQALGQGPEFLTYFQNEAQLDKSGLPSDRFFAERPEGSVSTLKIQRTQQEDSAVYLCASRFSGAGNEQFFGPGTRLTVL.

There are many counts of this clonotype. CDR3 sequence: CASSLGTGRLRDSYNEQFF. CDR3 nucleotide sequence: TGTGCCAGCAGCTTGGGGACAGGGAGACTCCGCGACTCCTACAATGAGCAGTTCTTC. The chain has TRBV7-8 and TRBJ2-1, with TRBD1 matching 9 bases. This CDR3 has 19 amino acids. Trimming took 3 bases from V and 0 from J; bases not matched to a gene: 12. Germline values: CDR1 SGHVS, CDR2 FQNEAQ.

Only a few counts were recorded for this clonotype. The V and J genes are TRBV28 and TRBJ2-7, with 8 bases aligning to TRBD2. The ends lost 6 bases at V and 4 bases at J; junction bases unmatched: 11. The germline CDR1 and CDR2 sequences are MDHEN and SYDVKM. The CDR3 is 15 residues long. Here the CDR3 DNA reads TGTGCCAGCAGCCTAGCCCGGGAGGGACCGTACGAGCAGTACTTC. This codes for CASSLAREGPYEQYF.

This rearrangement joins TRBV6-5 to TRBJ2-7; D is unclear. Germline V lookup: CDR1 MNHEY, CDR2 SVGAGI. Trimming took 6 bases from V and 0 from J, leaving 12 bases between them. The CDR3 spans 14 residues. Here the CDR3 reads CASSQDRLSYEQYF. Here the CDR3 DNA reads TGTGCCAGCAGCCAGGACCGCCTCTCCTACGAGCAGTACTTC.